This passage covers 30 T cell receptor beta chains from one sample sequenced in a study of OX40 agonist ivuxolimab in advanced cancers. Generated by immunoSEQ multiplex PCR, the TCRdb table keeps only in-frame clones and is missing some. This sample has more than 60,000 clones, with about four fifths found just once. The input for sequencing was CD4+ or CD8+ T cells sorted from blood, taken in a trial of the OX40 agonist ivuxolimab. The receptors shown here come from an adult with an advanced solid tumor such as melanoma, head and neck, liver or kidney cancer.

The V gene is TRBV10-3, the J gene TRBJ2-7; possibly TRBD1 or TRBD2 for D (5 bases each). The CDR3 length is 12 residues. Germline values: CDR1 ENHRY, CDR2 SYGVKD. V shed 7 bases and J shed 5 bases, with 12 bases lying between them. This CDR3 is CAITAGAHEQYF. In nucleotides, the CDR3 is TGTGCCATCACAGCCGGGGCGCACGAGCAGTACTTC.

This chain connects TRBV5-6 to TRBJ2-7, with no clear D. CDR1 is SGHDT, CDR2 YYEEEE, per germline. The length of the CDR3 is 15 residues. V dropped 1 base and J dropped 4 bases, with 15 bases sitting between them. CDR3 sequence: CASSLFSGLVYEQYF. CDR3 coding DNA: TGTGCCAGCAGCTTGTTTTCAGGCCTAGTTTACGAGCAGTACTTC.

This sequence joins TRBV5-5 and TRBJ1-1; TRBD1 matches 7 bases. Germline V lookup: CDR1 SGHKS, CDR2 YYEKEE (reference sequence). V shed 4 bases, J shed 9 bases, and the junction held 9 bases outside the gene matches. The CDR3 extends over 13 amino acids. The CDR3 DNA reads TGTGCCAGCAGCGAAGGGACAGTGGATCAAGCTTTCTTT. This codes for CASSEGTVDQAFF.

This clone was picked up a small number of times. The chain links TRBV5-1 to TRBJ2-5; D unclear. Trimming shortened V by 8 bases and J by 5 bases, and 10 bases separated the two germline ends. The germline gives CDR1 SGHRS, CDR2 YFSETQ. The CDR3 consists of 11 residues. The CDR3 DNA reads as TGCGCCAGTACGGGCAGTGAGACCCAGTACTTC. Translation gives CASTGSETQYF. The whole variable domain, remainder taken from reference TRBV5-1 and TRBJ2-5, is KAGVTQTPRYLIKTRGQQVTLSCSPISGHRSVSWYQQTPGQGLQFLFEYFSETQRNKGNFPGRFSGRQFSNSRSEMNVSTLELGDSALYLCASTGSETQYFGPGTRLLVL.

The rearrangement joins TRBV28 to TRBJ1-5, with 10 bases identical to TRBD1. Trimming took 2 bases from V and 4 from J; bases not matched to a gene: 2. Per germline, CDR1 MDHEN and CDR2 SYDVKM. This CDR3 is 15 amino acids long. This CDR3 reads CASSLRGQGNQPQHF. CDR3 sequence (DNA): TGTGCCAGCAGTTTACGGGGACAGGGGAATCAGCCCCAGCATTTT.

This clone has just one count. The chain employs TRBV7-2 and TRBJ1-1; D perhaps matches TRBD1 (5 bases). The CDR3 is 12 amino acids. V was clipped by 5 bases and J by 8 bases, with 12 bases between them. Per germline, CDR1 SGHTA and CDR2 FQGNSA. CDR3 sequence reads: CASSPVGVEAFF. The CDR3 coding sequence is TGTGCCAGCAGCCCCGTGGGGGTAGAAGCTTTCTTT.

The J gene is TRBJ2-7, the V gene TRBV7-8, with D unclear. Germline CDR1 and CDR2: SGHVS and FQNEAQ. V lost 5 bases, J lost 0 bases, and 11 bases lay in between. The CDR3 is made up of 14 amino acids. The CDR3 region is CASSPRDGSYEQYF. In DNA, the CDR3 is TGTGCCAGCAGCCCCCGCGACGGCTCCTACGAGCAGTACTTC. The complete variable domain, with remaining parts taken from reference TRBV7-8 and TRBJ2-7, reads GAGVSQSPRYKVAKRGQDVALRCDPISGHVSLFWYQQALGQGPEFLTYFQNEAQLDKSGLPSDRFFAERPEGSVSTLKIQRTQQEDSAVYLCASSPRDGSYEQYFGPGTRLTVT.

The chain is built from TRBV27 and TRBJ1-3, with TRBD1 as a possible D gene (5 bases). The CDR3 extends over 14 amino acids. The germline V and J ends were trimmed by 5 bases and 1 base, with 9 bases remaining between them. Germline loops: CDR1 MNHEY, CDR2 SMNVEV (reference sequence). The CDR3 loop is CASSEQVSGNTIYF. The CDR3 DNA follows: TGTGCCAGCAGTGAACAGGTTTCTGGAAACACCATATATTTT.

Only one count was recorded for this clone. V gene TRBV6-5 combines with J gene TRBJ2-3; D is uncertain. The CDR3 is 13 residues long. Germline-derived CDR1 and CDR2 are MNHEY and SVGAGI. Trimming removed 1 base at V and 7 bases at J, with 9 bases between. CDR3 bases: TGTGCCAGCAGTTACTACTCTGGGAATACGCAGTATTTT. The encoded protein is CASSYYSGNTQYF.

The gene calls are TRBV19 and TRBJ2-6; D remains ambiguous. Germline CDR1 reads LNHDA; CDR2 reads SQIVND (reference sequence). The V and J ends lost 3 bases and 6 bases respectively, with 18 bases between them. The CDR3 has 17 amino acids. CDR3: CASSIRLQGSVANVLTF. The CDR3 bases are TGTGCCAGTAGTATTCGGTTACAAGGCTCAGTGGCCAACGTCCTGACTTTC.

CDR3 sequence: CASSWTSNQPQHF. Here the CDR3 DNA reads TGTGCCAGCAGCTGGACTAGCAATCAGCCCCAGCATTTT. The chain links TRBV11-2 to TRBJ1-5, with D unresolved. The V gene lost 4 bases and the J gene lost 0 bases, with 4 bases spanning the gap. This CDR3 has 13 amino acids. The germline gives CDR1 SGHAT, CDR2 FQNNGV.

The chain links TRBV7-3 to TRBJ1-5; no clear D. The CDR3 runs 13 residues. V was cut by 5 bases and J by 0 bases, with 5 bases left in between. Germline assignment: CDR1 SGHTA and CDR2 FQGTGA. The CDR3 region is CASSIGSNQPQHF. In DNA form, the CDR3 reads TGTGCCAGCAGCATCGGTAGCAATCAGCCCCAGCATTTT.

This chain joins TRBV5-1 and TRBJ1-6; D gene uncertain. Trimming stripped 4 bases from V and 10 bases from J, with 15 bases between. Germline CDR1 and CDR2: SGHRS and YFSETQ. The CDR3 is 14 amino acids. The CDR3 nucleotides read TGCGCCAGCAGCCCCGAGTTGAACTCCTCACCCCTCCACTTT. Its protein product is CASSPELNSSPLHF.

The chain carries TRBV2 and TRBJ1-2; 9 bases are a match to TRBD1. The ends lost 3 bases at V and 8 bases at J; junction bases unmatched: 10. CDR1 and CDR2 from the germline V gene are SNHLY and FYNNEI. CDR3 size: 15 residues. The CDR3 nucleotides are TGTGCCAGCAGTGATCCCGGACAGGGGTCTAGGGGCTACACCTTC. This gives the protein CASSDPGQGSRGYTF. The variable domain in full, completed from reference TRBV2 and TRBJ1-2, reads EPEVTQTPSHQVTQMGQEVILRCVPISNHLYFYWYRQILGQKVEFLVSFYNNEISEKSEIFDDQFSVERPDGSNFTLKIRSTKLEDSAMYFCASSDPGQGSRGYTFGSGTRLTVV.

The sample holds one count of this clone. The rearrangement links TRBV5-1 to TRBJ1-3; D may be TRBD1 (5 bases). The CDR3 is 14 amino acids. Germline CDR1 is SGHRS and CDR2 is YFSETQ. V lost 7 bases and J 2 bases, leaving 13 bases between the germline ends. The CDR3 DNA reads as TGCGCCAGCCGAACAGGTCTCACTGGAAACACCATATATTTT. Translated: CASRTGLTGNTIYF. Supplemented by reference TRBV5-1 and TRBJ1-3, the full variable domain reads KAGVTQTPRYLIKTRGQQVTLSCSPISGHRSVSWYQQTPGQGLQFLFEYFSETQRNKGNFPGRFSGRQFSNSRSEMNVSTLELGDSALYLCASRTGLTGNTIYFGEGSWLTVV.

J is TRBJ1-1 and V is TRBV6-1; D is unresolved. Germline lookup yields CDR1 MNHNS and CDR2 SASEGT. V gave up 6 bases and J gave up 3 bases, with 11 bases separating them. This CDR3 is 13 amino acids long. This CDR3 reads CASSLARDTEAFF. Here the CDR3 DNA reads TGTGCCAGCAGCCTGGCTAGGGACACTGAAGCTTTCTTT.

There are a few counts of this clone. This chain connects TRBV7-2 to TRBJ1-5; D unclear. The germline V gene encodes CDR1 SGHTA and CDR2 FQGNSA. This CDR3 region has 15 residues. The ends were cut back, 2 bases at V and 2 bases at J, with 10 bases in the middle. The CDR3 DNA follows: TGTGCCAGCAGCTTATGGGGAGGCGGCAATCAGCCCCAGCATTTT. It is translated as CASSLWGGGNQPQHF.

The chain joins TRBV11-2 to TRBJ2-7; D tentatively reads TRBD1 or TRBD2 (6 bases each). Trimming pared 0 bases from V and 2 bases from J, leaving 14 bases between. Looked up from germline, CDR1 is SGHAT and CDR2 is FQNNGV. This CDR3 contains 16 residues. As DNA, the CDR3 is TGTGCCAGCAGCTTAGAGAGTAGGGGGGTTACCTACGAGCAGTACTTC. Translating it yields CASSLESRGVTYEQYF.

The gene calls are TRBV7-2 and TRBJ1-4; D is perhaps TRBD1 (6 bases). The V gene lost 1 base and the J gene lost 8 bases, with 20 bases spanning the gap. Germline CDR1 SGHTA, CDR2 FQGNSA. This CDR3 spans 17 amino acids. The CDR3 bases are TGTGCCAGCAGCTTAGGGGGGGCCAGGGGCGCGCGGGAAAAACTGTTTTTT. It translates to CASSLGGARGAREKLFF. Full variable domain (remainder filled in from reference TRBV7-2 and TRBJ1-4): GAGVSQSPSNKVTEKGKDVELRCDPISGHTALYWYRQSLGQGLEFLIYFQGNSAPDKSGLPSDRFSAERTGGSVSTLTIQRTQQEDSAVYLCASSLGGARGAREKLFFGSGTQLSVL.

The V call is TRBV4-1, the J call TRBJ2-3; no firm D call. The CDR3 runs to 19 residues. Germline V gene sequence: CDR1 MGHRA, CDR2 YSYEKL. V dropped 0 bases and J dropped 0 bases, with 19 bases sitting between them. In DNA, the CDR3 is TGCGCCAGCAGCCAAGATTCTTTAGTGGGTTCCTCTAGCACAGATACGCAGTATTTT. It yields the protein CASSQDSLVGSSSTDTQYF.

This clone was counted only a few times. The chain has TRBV7-8 and TRBJ1-2; the D gene is possibly TRBD1 (5 bases). The CDR3 is 15 residues long. Germline values: CDR1 SGHVS, CDR2 FQNEAQ. Trimming removed 4 bases from V and 2 bases from J, with 14 bases in between. DNA for the CDR3: TGTGCCAGCAGCTCTCGGACGGGGGGGAACTATGGCTACACCTTC. Amino acid sequence: CASSSRTGGNYGYTF. The full variable domain, completed using reference TRBV7-8 and TRBJ1-2, is GAGVSQSPRYKVAKRGQDVALRCDPISGHVSLFWYQQALGQGPEFLTYFQNEAQLDKSGLPSDRFFAERPEGSVSTLKIQRTQQEDSAVYLCASSSRTGGNYGYTFGSGTRLTVV.

The CDR3 DNA is TGTGCCAGCAGTGAATGGGGGACAGGGGGCTACAATGAGCAGTTCTTC. This codes for CASSEWGTGGYNEQFF. The chain links TRBV25-1 to TRBJ2-1, with 11 positions matching TRBD1. Trimming cost V 1 base and J 3 bases; bases outside gene matches: 2. The CDR3 has 16 amino acids. Germline assignment: CDR1 MGHDK and CDR2 SYGVNS.

The chain links TRBV19 to TRBJ2-2, with D unclear. V shed 9 bases and J shed 2 bases, with 13 bases lying between them. This CDR3 is 14 amino acids long. The germline V gene encodes CDR1 LNHDA and CDR2 SQIVND (reference sequence). The CDR3 protein is CASRPALNTGELFF. CDR3 DNA sequence: TGTGCCAGCCGGCCCGCACTCAACACCGGGGAGCTGTTTTTT.

The chain recombines TRBV7-6 with TRBJ2-2; 15 nucleotides line up with TRBD2. CDR1 is SGHVS and CDR2 is FNYEAQ in the germline V gene. Trimming at V came to 3 bases and at J to 1 base, leaving 3 bases not matched to a gene. This CDR3 has 18 amino acids. This CDR3 is CASSLGLAGGLNTGELFF. DNA of the CDR3: TGTGCCAGCAGCTTGGGACTAGCGGGGGGACTGAACACCGGGGAGCTGTTTTTT.

The CDR3 sequence: CASSLLSSNEQFF. Written as DNA, the CDR3 is TGTGCCAGCAGTTTACTTTCTAGCAATGAGCAGTTCTTC. V usage is TRBV28 and J usage is TRBJ2-1; D is undetermined. V was clipped by 2 bases and J by 6 bases, with 8 bases between them. This CDR3 is built from 13 residues. The V gene's germline CDR1 is MDHEN and CDR2 SYDVKM.

This clone has just one count. The CDR3 coding sequence is TGCGCCAGCAGCTTGGAGGGCAGCTCCTACAATGAGCAGTTCTTC. Its protein is CASSLEGSSYNEQFF. V gene TRBV5-1 combines with J gene TRBJ2-1; D not resolved. The V end lost 0 bases, the J end lost 0 bases, and 7 bases lay between the germline ends. This CDR3 spans 15 amino acids. In germline, CDR1 is SGHRS, CDR2 YFSETQ.

This chain joins TRBV19 and TRBJ1-4; D gene uncertain. Deletions cut 0 bases from V and 8 bases from J, with 16 bases between. The CDR3 runs to 16 residues. Germline CDR1 reads LNHDA; CDR2 reads SQIVND (reference sequence). Here the CDR3 reads CASSIDPRFLAEKLFF. CDR3 nucleotides: TGTGCCAGTAGTATAGATCCCAGGTTCCTGGCGGAAAAACTGTTTTTT.

This clone was recorded once. This chain joins TRBV4-1 and TRBJ1-6; D uncertain. Trimming pared 0 bases from V and 10 bases from J, leaving 7 bases between. CDR1 MGHRA and CDR2 YSYEKL come from the germline V gene. CDR3 length: 13 residues. The CDR3 region is CASSQDLASPLHF. The CDR3 region has the DNA TGCGCCAGCAGCCAAGATCTAGCCTCACCCCTCCACTTT.

This sequence joins TRBV29-1 and TRBJ2-2, with 12 bases identical to TRBD1. In germline, CDR1 is SQVTM, CDR2 ANQGSEA. V was clipped by 8 bases and J by 7 bases; unmatched bases: 5. This CDR3 is built from 13 residues. The DNA of the CDR3 is TGCAGCTTAGGGGACAGGGGGCTCGGGGAGCTGTTTTTT. Protein product: CSLGDRGLGELFF.

The chain carries TRBV6-6 and TRBJ1-5, with D possibly being TRBD1 (6 bases). V shed 5 bases and J shed 2 bases, with 10 bases lying between them. The CDR3 totals 14 residues. Germline V gene lookup returns CDR1 MNHNY and CDR2 SVGAGI (reference sequence). CDR3 protein: CASSTTGRNQPQHF. CDR3 sequence (DNA): TGTGCCAGCAGTACCACAGGGCGCAATCAGCCCCAGCATTTT.